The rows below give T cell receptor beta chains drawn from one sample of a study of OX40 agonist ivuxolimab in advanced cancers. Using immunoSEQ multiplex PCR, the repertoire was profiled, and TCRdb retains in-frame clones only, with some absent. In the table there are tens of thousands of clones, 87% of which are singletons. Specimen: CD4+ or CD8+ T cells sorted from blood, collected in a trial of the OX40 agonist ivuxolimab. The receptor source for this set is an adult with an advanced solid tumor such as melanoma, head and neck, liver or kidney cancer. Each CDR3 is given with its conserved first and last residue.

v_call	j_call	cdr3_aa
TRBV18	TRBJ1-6	CASSPPSQVGSPLHF
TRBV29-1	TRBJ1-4	CSVEDRTGLGEKLFF
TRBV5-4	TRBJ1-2	CASSFLVQLGGYTF
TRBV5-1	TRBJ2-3	CASSLVGASSTDTQYF
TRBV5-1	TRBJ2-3	CASSPGLAGGPHTDTQYF
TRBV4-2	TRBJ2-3	CASSQGGPPDTQYF
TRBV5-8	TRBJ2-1	CASSPGLAGANEQFF
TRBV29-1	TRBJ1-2	CSVEKGTGGAYGYTF
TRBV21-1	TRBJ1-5	CASSKNPNQPQHF
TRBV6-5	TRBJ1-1	CASSYLGVMNTEAFF
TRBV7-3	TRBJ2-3	CASSLGSGVGDTQYF
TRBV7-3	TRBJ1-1	CASSPDASGTGAFF
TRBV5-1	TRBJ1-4	CASSSQGGVGEKLFF
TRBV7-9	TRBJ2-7	CASSLALGAPGEQYF
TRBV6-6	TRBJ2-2	CASSTTGGFLGELFF
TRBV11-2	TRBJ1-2	CASSLDEGRTYGYTF
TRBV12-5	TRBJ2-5	CASGRHGGRQETQYF
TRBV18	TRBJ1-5	CASSEDRGGDQPQHF
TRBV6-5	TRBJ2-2	CASRHILFNTGELFF
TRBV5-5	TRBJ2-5	CASSLGREETQYF
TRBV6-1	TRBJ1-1	CASRGYTNTEAFF
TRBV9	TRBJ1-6	CASSVVDSGTGYSPLHF
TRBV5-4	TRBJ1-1	CASSPPGLNTEAFF
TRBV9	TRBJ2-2	CASRNAGGPTGELFF
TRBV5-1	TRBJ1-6	CASSGGKRADSPLHF
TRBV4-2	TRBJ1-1	CASSQEGTGVVGTEAFF
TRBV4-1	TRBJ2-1	CASSQGTGTYNEQFF
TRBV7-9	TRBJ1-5	CASSNPGDNQPQHF
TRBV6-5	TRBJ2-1	CASSYSRVGEQFF
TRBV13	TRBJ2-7	CASSFGTIPYEQYF
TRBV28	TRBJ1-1	CASSWDRRNTEAFF
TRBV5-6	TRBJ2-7	CASSLAVPSEQYF
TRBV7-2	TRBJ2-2	CASSSSWGGGELFF
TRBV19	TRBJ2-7	CASSKSRGVGEQYF
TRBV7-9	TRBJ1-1	CASSSRGRENTEAFF
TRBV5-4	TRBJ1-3	CASSVSGNTIYF
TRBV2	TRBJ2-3	CASSDTSPTDTQYF
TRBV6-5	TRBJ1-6	CASRGELSKSTLHF
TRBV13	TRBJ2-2	CASSRQVSANTGELFF
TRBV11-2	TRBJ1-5	CASSFQRQQPQHF
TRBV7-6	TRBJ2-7	CASSRAGTSTYEQYF
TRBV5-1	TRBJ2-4	CARPGAKNIQYF
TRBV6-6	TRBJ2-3	CASSPLPDSTQYF
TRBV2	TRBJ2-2	CASAGYPNTGELFF
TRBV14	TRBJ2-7	CASSQGDRAGGNSYEQYF
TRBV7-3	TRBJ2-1	CASSLQSGSRGSYNEQFF